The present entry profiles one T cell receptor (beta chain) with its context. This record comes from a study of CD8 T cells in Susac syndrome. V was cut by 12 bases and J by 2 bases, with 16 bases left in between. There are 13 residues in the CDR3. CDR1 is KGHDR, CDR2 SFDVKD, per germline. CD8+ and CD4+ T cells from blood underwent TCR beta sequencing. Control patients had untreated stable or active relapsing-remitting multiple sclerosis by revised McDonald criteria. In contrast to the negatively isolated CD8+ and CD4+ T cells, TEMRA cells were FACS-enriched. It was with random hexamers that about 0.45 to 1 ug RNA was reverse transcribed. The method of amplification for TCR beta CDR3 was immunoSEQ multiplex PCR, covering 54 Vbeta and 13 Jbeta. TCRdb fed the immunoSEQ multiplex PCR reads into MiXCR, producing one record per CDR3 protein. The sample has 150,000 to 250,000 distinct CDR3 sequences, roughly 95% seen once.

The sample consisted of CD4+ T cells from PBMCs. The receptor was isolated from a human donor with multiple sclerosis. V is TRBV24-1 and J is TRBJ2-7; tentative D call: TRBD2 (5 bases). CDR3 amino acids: CAVAGGSPYEQYF. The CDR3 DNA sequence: TGTGCCGTGGCGGGCGGTTCACCCTACGAGCAGTACTTC.